A selection of T cell receptor beta chains follows, all from one sample in a study of blood T cell repertoires in COVID-19. Sequencing was performed with immunoSEQ multiplex PCR; in TCRdb, only in-frame clones are kept and a portion is missing. The sample contains 230,000 or so clones, 88% of which appear only once. Material: PBMCs or T cells enriched from blood (not recorded which). The receptors here all came from a woman aged 40-49 years with acute COVID-19. The conserved cysteine and the conserved F or W are not part of the CDR3 here. The D gene is left open where the match is weak.

j_call: TRBJ1-3
v_call: TRBV18
d_call: .
cdr3_length: 14
cdr3_aa: ASSPPQGGPGNTIY

j_call: TRBJ2-2
v_call: TRBV19
d_call: .
cdr3_length: 13
cdr3_aa: ASKPGWRGTGELF

j_call: TRBJ1-2
v_call: TRBV2
d_call: TRBD1
cdr3_length: 13
cdr3_aa: ASRPGQGETYGYT

j_call: TRBJ2-7
v_call: TRBV7-2
d_call: TRBD2
cdr3_length: 13
cdr3_aa: ASSSGLAGLYEQY

j_call: TRBJ2-3
v_call: TRBV27
d_call: TRBD2
cdr3_length: 15
cdr3_aa: ASSFRRGLAGADTQY

j_call: TRBJ1-1
v_call: TRBV6-5
d_call: .
cdr3_length: 12
cdr3_aa: ASRRTGMNTEAF

j_call: TRBJ2-1
v_call: TRBV9
d_call: .
cdr3_length: 12
cdr3_aa: ASSVFGVYNEQF

j_call: TRBJ1-6
v_call: TRBV3-1/TRBV3-2
d_call: .
cdr3_length: 13
cdr3_aa: ASSQAQGKNSPLH

j_call: TRBJ1-5
v_call: TRBV9
d_call: .
cdr3_length: 12
cdr3_aa: ASSVAGENQPQH

j_call: TRBJ1-1
v_call: TRBV10-3
d_call: TRBD1
cdr3_length: 12
cdr3_aa: AISEGAGGTEAF

j_call: TRBJ1-1
v_call: TRBV7-9
d_call: TRBD1
cdr3_length: 13
cdr3_aa: ASSLPSQGATEAF

j_call: TRBJ2-5
v_call: TRBV19
d_call: TRBD1
cdr3_length: 12
cdr3_aa: ATSETGSGETQY

j_call: TRBJ2-1
v_call: TRBV19
d_call: TRBD1
cdr3_length: 15
cdr3_aa: ASQSVAGTGEFFEQF

j_call: TRBJ2-5
v_call: TRBV11-2
d_call: .
cdr3_length: 11
cdr3_aa: ASSLRLEETQY

j_call: TRBJ2-1
v_call: TRBV9
d_call: .
cdr3_length: 13
cdr3_aa: ASSVGVAYYNEQF